The present entry profiles one T cell receptor (beta chain) with its context. The record originates from a study of blood T cell repertoires in COVID-19. V lost 5 bases, J lost 7 bases, and 18 bases lay in between. CDR3 length: 14 residues. Looked up from germline, CDR1 is SGDLS and CDR2 is YYNGEE. Original data processing: Quantification of nucleated cells was approximated via reference gene primer amplification. The data were produced by immunoSEQ multiplex PCR, yet TCRdb's version contains in-frame clones alone and is incomplete. That table supplies the V and J calls and clone size; D and trimming were determined from the DNA. Here the sample spans 95,000 to 100,000 clones, 65% to 85% being singletons.

This TCR was recovered from a woman at least 80 years old with acute or convalescent COVID-19. Input material: peripheral blood. V and J are TRBV9 and TRBJ1-2; possibly TRBD1 for D (5 bases). The CDR3 DNA sequence: TGTGCCAGCAGTGCCGCCGGGGGTAGGGGTGGCTACACCTTC. This codes for CASSAAGGRGGYTF.